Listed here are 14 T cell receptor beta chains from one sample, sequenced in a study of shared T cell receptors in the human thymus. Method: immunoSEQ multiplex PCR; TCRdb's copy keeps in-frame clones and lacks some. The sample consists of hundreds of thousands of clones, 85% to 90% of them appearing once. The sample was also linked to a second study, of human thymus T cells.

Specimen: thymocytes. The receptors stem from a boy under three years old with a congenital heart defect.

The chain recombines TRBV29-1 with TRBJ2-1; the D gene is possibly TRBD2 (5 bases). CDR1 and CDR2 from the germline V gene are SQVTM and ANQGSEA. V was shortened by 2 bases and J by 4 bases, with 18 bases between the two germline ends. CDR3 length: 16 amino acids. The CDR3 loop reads CSVEKSLTNLYNEQFF. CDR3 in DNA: TGCAGCGTTGAAAAATCCCTGACTAACCTGTACAATGAGCAGTTCTTC.

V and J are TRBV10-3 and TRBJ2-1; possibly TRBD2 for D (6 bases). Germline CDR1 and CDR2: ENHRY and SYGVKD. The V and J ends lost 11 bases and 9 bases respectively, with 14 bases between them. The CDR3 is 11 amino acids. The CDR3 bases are TGTGCCTCACTAGCTCGCGGTGAGCAGTTCTTC. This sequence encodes CASLARGEQFF.

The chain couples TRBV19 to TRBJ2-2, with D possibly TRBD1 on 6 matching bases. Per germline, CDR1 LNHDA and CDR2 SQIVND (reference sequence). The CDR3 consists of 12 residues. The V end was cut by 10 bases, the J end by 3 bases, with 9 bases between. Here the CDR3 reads CATSGDTGELFF. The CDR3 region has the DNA TGTGCCACCTCAGGGGACACCGGGGAGCTGTTTTTT.

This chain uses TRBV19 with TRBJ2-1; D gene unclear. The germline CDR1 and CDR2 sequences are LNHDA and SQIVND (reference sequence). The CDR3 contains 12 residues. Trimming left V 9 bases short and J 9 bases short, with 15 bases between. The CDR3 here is CASPRLGAEQFF. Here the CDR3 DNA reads TGTGCCAGCCCCCGGCTAGGCGCTGAGCAGTTCTTC.

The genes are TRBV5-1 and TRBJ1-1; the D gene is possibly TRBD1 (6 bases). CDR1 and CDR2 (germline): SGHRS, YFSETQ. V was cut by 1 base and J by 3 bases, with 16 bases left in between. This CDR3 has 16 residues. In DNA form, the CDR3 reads TGCGCCAGCAGCTTGCCTCCCGGGACACCCCACACTGAAGCTTTCTTT. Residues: CASSLPPGTPHTEAFF.

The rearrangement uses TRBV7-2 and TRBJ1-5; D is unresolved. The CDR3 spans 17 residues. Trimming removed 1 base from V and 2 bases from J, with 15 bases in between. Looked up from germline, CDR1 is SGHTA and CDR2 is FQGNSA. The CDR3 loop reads CASSLVVEVDGNQPQHF. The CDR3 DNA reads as TGTGCCAGCAGCTTAGTCGTGGAGGTGGACGGCAATCAGCCCCAGCATTTT.

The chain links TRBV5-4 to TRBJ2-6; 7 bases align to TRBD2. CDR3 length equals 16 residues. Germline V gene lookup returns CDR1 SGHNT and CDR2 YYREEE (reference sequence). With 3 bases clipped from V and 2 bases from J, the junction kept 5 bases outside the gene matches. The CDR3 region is CASSSPGGAGANVLTF. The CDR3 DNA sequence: TGTGCCAGCAGCTCCCCTGGGGGGGCTGGGGCCAACGTCCTGACTTTC.

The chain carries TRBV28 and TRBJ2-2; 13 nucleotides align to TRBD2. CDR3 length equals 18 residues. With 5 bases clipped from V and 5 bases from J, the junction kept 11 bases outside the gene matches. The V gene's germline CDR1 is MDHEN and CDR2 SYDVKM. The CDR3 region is CASSLPRTSGRLTGELFF. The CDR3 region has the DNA TGTGCCAGCAGTCTACCCCGGACTAGCGGGAGATTGACCGGGGAGCTGTTTTTT. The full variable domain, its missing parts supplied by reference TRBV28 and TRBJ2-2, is DVKVTQSSRYLVKRTGEKVFLECVQDMDHENMFWYRQDPGLGLRLIYFSYDVKMKEKGDIPEGYSVSREKKERFSLILESASTNQTSMYLCASSLPRTSGRLTGELFFGEGSRLTVL.

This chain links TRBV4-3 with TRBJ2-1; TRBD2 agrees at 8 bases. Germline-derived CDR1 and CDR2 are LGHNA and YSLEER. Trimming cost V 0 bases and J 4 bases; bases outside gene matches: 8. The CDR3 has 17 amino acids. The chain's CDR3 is CASSQDQVLAVYNEQFF. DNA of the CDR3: TGCGCCAGCAGCCAAGATCAAGTACTAGCGGTTTACAATGAGCAGTTCTTC.

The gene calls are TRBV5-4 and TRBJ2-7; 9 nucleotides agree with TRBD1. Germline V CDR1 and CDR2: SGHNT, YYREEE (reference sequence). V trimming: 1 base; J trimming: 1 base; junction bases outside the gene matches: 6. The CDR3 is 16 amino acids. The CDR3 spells CASSLYRDRVSYEQYF. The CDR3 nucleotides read TGTGCCAGCAGCTTGTACCGGGACAGGGTATCCTACGAGCAGTACTTC.

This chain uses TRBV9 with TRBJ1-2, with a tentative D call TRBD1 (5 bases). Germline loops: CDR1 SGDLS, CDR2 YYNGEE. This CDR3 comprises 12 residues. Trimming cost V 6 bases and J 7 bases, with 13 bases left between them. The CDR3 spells CASTYPGGGYTF. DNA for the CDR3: TGTGCCAGCACTTACCCGGGGGGTGGCTACACCTTC.

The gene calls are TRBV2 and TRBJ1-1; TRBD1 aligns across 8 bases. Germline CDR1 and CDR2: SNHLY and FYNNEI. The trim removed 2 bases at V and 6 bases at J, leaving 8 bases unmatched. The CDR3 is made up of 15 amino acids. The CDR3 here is CASSELDRVRAEAFF. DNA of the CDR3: TGTGCCAGCAGTGAACTGGACAGGGTGAGGGCTGAAGCTTTCTTT.

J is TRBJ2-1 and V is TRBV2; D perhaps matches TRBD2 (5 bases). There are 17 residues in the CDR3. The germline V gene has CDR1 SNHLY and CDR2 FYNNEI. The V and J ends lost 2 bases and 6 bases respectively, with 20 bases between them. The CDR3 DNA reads TGTGCCAGCAGTGAATGGGTTTCGTCGAGAGGAGGCAATGAGCAGTTCTTC. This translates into CASSEWVSSRGGNEQFF.

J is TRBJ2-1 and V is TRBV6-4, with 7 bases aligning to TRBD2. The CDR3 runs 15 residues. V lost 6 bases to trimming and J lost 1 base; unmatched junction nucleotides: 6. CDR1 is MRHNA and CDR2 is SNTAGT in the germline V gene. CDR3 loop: CASRNQAGSYNEQFF. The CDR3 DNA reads TGTGCCAGCAGAAATCAAGCGGGGTCCTACAATGAGCAGTTCTTC.